The rows below give T cell receptor beta chains drawn from one sample of a study of blood T cell repertoires in COVID-19. Produced via immunoSEQ multiplex PCR; TCRdb's table is partial and in-frame only. The data contain 120,000 or so clones, roughly 85% of them singletons. Sample: peripheral blood. The receptors stem from a man between 40 and 49 years old with acute or convalescent COVID-19. Both conserved end residues are part of each CDR3. D genes are given only for firm matches. Not every row has a clone size; where given, it reads once, few, many or a size class.

TGTGCCAGCAGTTCCGGGACAGGGAACCTGAACACTGAAGCTTTCTTT	CASSSGTGNLNTEAFF	TRBV11-1	TRBJ1-1	TRBD1	.
TGTGCCAGCAGCCAAGAAATCGCGGGTTATAATTCACCCCTCCACTTT	CASSQEIAGYNSPLHF	TRBV3-1/TRBV3-2	TRBJ1-6	.	.
TGTGCCAGCAGCGAAGGGGCAGGGGGGCCGGCTAACTATGGCTACACCTTC	CASSEGAGGPANYGYTF	TRBV9	TRBJ1-2	TRBD1	.
TGTGCCAGCAGCCAAGTCGGACTAGCGGGACACTACGAGCAGTACTTC	CASSQVGLAGHYEQYF	TRBV14	TRBJ2-7	TRBD2	.
TGTGCCAGCAGTGAAGCGGCAGGCTCATTTGGCGGGGAGCTGTTTTTT	CASSEAAGSFGGELFF	TRBV6-1	TRBJ2-2	.	.
TGTGCCAGTAGTAGAGAGTTAGCGGGAGTGATAGTGGCCGGGGAGCTGTTTTTT	CASSRELAGVIVAGELFF	TRBV19	TRBJ2-2	TRBD2	.
TGTGCCAGCAGCCACCAGGGGTTCTATGGCTACACCTTC	CASSHQGFYGYTF	TRBV6-2/TRBV6-3	TRBJ1-2	.	.
TGTGCCAGCAGCTTAGGCGAGTATCAAGAGACCCAGTACTTC	CASSLGEYQETQYF	TRBV7-9	TRBJ2-5	.	.
TGTGCCAGTAGTCCCGTTGCGGCGATGAACACTGAAGCTTTCTTT	CASSPVAAMNTEAFF	TRBV19	TRBJ1-1	.	.
TGTGCCAGCAGCCCAACTTCTGGGGCCAACGTCCTGACTTTC	CASSPTSGANVLTF	TRBV11-3	TRBJ2-6	.	.
TGCAGCGTTGGGACTAGCGGGAGAGCAGATACGCAGTATTTT	CSVGTSGRADTQYF	TRBV29-1	TRBJ2-3	TRBD2	.
TGTGCCAGCAGTCACGGAGGCACCGGGGAGCTGTTTTTT	CASSHGGTGELFF	TRBV6-6	TRBJ2-2	.	.
TGTGCCAGCAGCCAAGGACTAGCGGAGACCTACGAGCAGTACTTC	CASSQGLAETYEQYF	TRBV4-2	TRBJ2-7	TRBD2	.
TGTGCCAGCAGCTTATTCGCCGAGGCCGGGGAGCTGTTTTTT	CASSLFAEAGELFF	TRBV7-3	TRBJ2-2	.	once
TGTGCCTCAACCTCAGGGTCCCGCGGCTCCTATAATTCACCCCTCCACTTT	CASTSGSRGSYNSPLHF	TRBV30	TRBJ1-6	.	.
TGTGCCAGCAGCACTTCGTTGGAGCCAGATACGCAGTATTTT	CASSTSLEPDTQYF	TRBV7-3	TRBJ2-3	.	.
TGTGCCAGCAGCCTAGAACCCTCAGATAACACTGAAGCTTTCTTT	CASSLEPSDNTEAFF	TRBV7-8	TRBJ1-1	.	.
TGTGCCAGCAGCACCCCCGGGACAGGGGAACAAGAGACCCAGTACTTC	CASSTPGTGEQETQYF	TRBV9	TRBJ2-5	TRBD1	.
TGTGCCAGCAGCCTCGGACATAAAGGTGAAAAACTGTTTTTT	CASSLGHKGEKLFF	TRBV5-8	TRBJ1-4	.	.
TGTGCCAGCAGCTTCACACAAATGAACACTGAAGCTTTCTTT	CASSFTQMNTEAFF	TRBV7-3	TRBJ1-1	.	.
TGTGCCAGCAGGCAGCGGGGCCACTACAATGAGCAGTTCTTC	CASRQRGHYNEQFF	TRBV3-1/TRBV3-2	TRBJ2-1	TRBD2	.
TGTGCCAGCAGCCAAACCGGGACTAGCTCAAGTAATGAGCAGTTCTTC	CASSQTGTSSSNEQFF	TRBV4-2	TRBJ2-1	TRBD2	.
TGTGCCAGCTCCCTAGAACAGGCTAACTATGGCTACACCTTC	CASSLEQANYGYTF	TRBV18	TRBJ1-2	.	.
TGTGCCAGCTCATCACGGGACAGGGGGACCTATAATTCACCCCTCCACTTT	CASSSRDRGTYNSPLHF	TRBV18	TRBJ1-6	TRBD1	.
TGTGCCAGCAGCTTGTTGGGGGCGAGTTCCTACGAGCAGTACTTC	CASSLLGASSYEQYF	TRBV5-5	TRBJ2-7	.	.
TGTGCCAGCAGCCAACAGGGACAATTTAATGAAAAACTGTTTTTT	CASSQQGQFNEKLFF	TRBV4-2	TRBJ1-4	.	.
TGTGCCAGCAGCGCCCCGGGACAGGGTAATGAAAAACTGTTTTTT	CASSAPGQGNEKLFF	TRBV5-4	TRBJ1-4	TRBD1	.
TGTGCCAGCAGCCCCTCGGGGGGCCCAGGCTATGGCTACACCTTC	CASSPSGGPGYGYTF	TRBV7-2	TRBJ1-2	.	.
TGTGCCAGCAGCAGTCGGGACTACTCAAACAATGAGCAGTTCTTC	CASSSRDYSNNEQFF	TRBV9	TRBJ2-1	TRBD2	.
TGTGCCAGCAGTTATAGAGGGTCTGGCTACACCTTC	CASSYRGSGYTF	TRBV6-2/TRBV6-3	TRBJ1-2	.	.